The sequence of this T cell receptor (beta chain) was determined in a study of blood T cell repertoires in COVID-19. Clones were sequenced by immunoSEQ multiplex PCR, and TCRdb holds only the in-frame ones, with some missing. The sample contains about 230,000 clones, 65% to 90% of which appear only once. J gave up 4 bases and V 3 bases, and 6 bases lay outside the gene matches. The V gene's germline CDR1 is SGHDN and CDR2 FVKESK. The CDR3 extends over 15 amino acids. V usage is TRBV14 and J usage is TRBJ2-7; 10 bases are shared with TRBD1. Specimen: peripheral blood. This clonotype was sampled from a woman aged 45-59 years with acute or convalescent COVID-19. The CDR3 DNA reads as TGTGCCAGCAGCCAGGGGACAGGGGCTTTTTACGAGCAGTACTTC. This translates into CASSQGTGAFYEQYF.